The sequence of this TCR beta chain was determined in a study of cytomegalovirus exposure and HLA in healthy donors. This clone was detected only once. The CDR3 runs 15 residues. V gave up 0 bases and J gave up 2 bases, with 9 bases separating them. Germline V gene data show CDR1 as LGHNA and CDR2 as YNFKEQ. PCR primers comprised 60 Vbeta and 13 Jbeta primers. The table came from immunoSEQ multiplex PCR; TCRdb's copy has only in-frame clones and leaves some out. The sample yields 80,000 or so clones, over 60% seen once. The chain is built from TRBV4-2 and TRBJ2-3, with D possibly being TRBD2 (5 bases). The source material was PBMCs. This sequence originates from a woman aged 40 to 50 in good health and CMV-seropositive. CDR3 DNA: TGTGCCAGCAGCCAAGACACTAGAAACACAGATACGCAGTATTTT. As protein: CASSQDTRNTDTQYF.